This T cell receptor (beta chain) was sequenced in a study of cytomegalovirus exposure and HLA in healthy donors. Germline V gene sequence: CDR1 SNHLY, CDR2 FYNNEI. Trimming took 5 bases from V and 7 from J; bases not matched to a gene: 6. There are 14 residues in the CDR3. PCR primers comprised 60 Vbeta and 13 Jbeta primers. Data came from immunoSEQ multiplex PCR; TCRdb stores just in-frame clones and leaves some out. The sample consists of 120,000 or so clones, more than 65% of them appearing once. This clone has just one count. This sequence joins TRBV2 and TRBJ2-1; the match to TRBD2 covers 9 bases. What was sequenced was PBMCs. This clonotype was obtained from a human donor in good health. The CDR3 is CASSSSLAGNEQFF. DNA for the CDR3: TGTGCCAGCAGTTCTAGCCTAGCGGGGAATGAGCAGTTCTTC. Combining the CDR3 with reference TRBV2 and TRBJ2-1 gives the whole variable domain EPEVTQTPSHQVTQMGQEVILRCVPISNHLYFYWYRQILGQKVEFLVSFYNNEISEKSEIFDDQFSVERPDGSNFTLKIRSTKLEDSAMYFCASSSSLAGNEQFFGPGTRLTVL.